The clone carrying this T cell receptor (beta chain) showed up just a few times. Its antigen is unidentified. This sample was included in a study of T cell repertoires in cytomegalovirus infection. The CDR3 spans 15 residues. The V and J ends lost 3 bases and 6 bases, in that order; junction bases with no gene match: 4. Germline V CDR1 and CDR2: SGHTA, FQGNSA. TCRdb reprocessed the reads via MiXCR and lists one record per CDR3 protein. The profile covers 450,000 to 550,000 distinct CDR3 sequences, with 42% appearing a single time and around 44% taken by the ten largest. This chain uses TRBV7-2 with TRBJ2-2, with 10 bases that match TRBD2. This receptor was identified in a human donor in good health (CMV status not recorded). Some clones in this sample may be carry-over from other donors' samples. Sequencing was performed on cultured PBMCs, taken from culture after CMV antigen stimulation. As DNA, the CDR3 is TGTGCCAGCAGCTTTGCTAGCGGGAGAGCCGGGGAGCTGTTTTTT. This gives the protein CASSFASGRAGELFF. Together with reference TRBV7-2 and TRBJ2-2, the CDR3 gives the full variable domain: GAGVSQSPSNKVTEKGKDVELRCDPISGHTALYWYRQSLGQGLEFLIYFQGNSAPDKSGLPSDRFSAERTGGSVSTLTIQRTQQEDSAVYLCASSFASGRAGELFFGEGSRLTVL.